A selection of T cell receptor beta chains follows, all from one sample in a study of cytomegalovirus exposure and HLA in healthy donors. The assay was immunoSEQ multiplex PCR, and TCRdb's table has in-frame clones only and misses some. The sample has tens of thousands of clones, about 81% seen once. The sequencing sample was made of PBMCs. All receptors come from a woman aged 40 to 49 in good health and CMV-seronegative. Each CDR3 is given without its conserved first and last residue. Each record gives: CDR3 protein, J gene, V gene, clone size. Part of the rows lack a size; the others show once, few, many or a class for expanded clones.

CDR3 protein: ASSKLAGSEQY
J gene: TRBJ2-7
V gene: TRBV10-1
clone size: -

CDR3 protein: ASSSAGGFGNTIY
J gene: TRBJ1-3
V gene: TRBV28
clone size: -

CDR3 protein: ASRQPGLANTGELF
J gene: TRBJ2-2
V gene: TRBV2
clone size: -

CDR3 protein: ASSKRPTSGNTIY
J gene: TRBJ1-3
V gene: TRBV27
clone size: -

CDR3 protein: ASSWTVGEQF
J gene: TRBJ2-1
V gene: TRBV10-2
clone size: -

CDR3 protein: ASSIAGTEMLLAKNIQY
J gene: TRBJ2-4
V gene: TRBV19
clone size: -

CDR3 protein: ASSSGTSGRNEQF
J gene: TRBJ2-1
V gene: TRBV27
clone size: -

CDR3 protein: ASNPGLAGTDTQY
J gene: TRBJ2-3
V gene: TRBV19
clone size: -

CDR3 protein: SVGAGLRTDTQY
J gene: TRBJ2-3
V gene: TRBV29-1
clone size: -

CDR3 protein: ASSPPQSHYGYT
J gene: TRBJ1-2
V gene: TRBV28
clone size: few

CDR3 protein: SVPGQGKEQF
J gene: TRBJ2-1
V gene: TRBV29-1
clone size: -

CDR3 protein: ASSVGQGAIEAF
J gene: TRBJ1-1
V gene: TRBV9
clone size: few

CDR3 protein: ASSPTANSGNTIY
J gene: TRBJ1-3
V gene: TRBV4-1
clone size: -

CDR3 protein: ASSPQGNPNEKLF
J gene: TRBJ1-4
V gene: TRBV5-1
clone size: -

CDR3 protein: ASSSLPGTQEST
J gene: TRBJ1-2
V gene: TRBV18
clone size: once

CDR3 protein: ASSTPPRGDYT
J gene: TRBJ1-2
V gene: TRBV19
clone size: -

CDR3 protein: ASSPHREPNEQY
J gene: TRBJ2-7
V gene: TRBV28
clone size: -

CDR3 protein: ASSSTASYEQY
J gene: TRBJ2-7
V gene: TRBV6-1
clone size: -

CDR3 protein: ASSLLLASNEQF
J gene: TRBJ2-1
V gene: TRBV27
clone size: once

CDR3 protein: ASSPFPGQRNEQF
J gene: TRBJ2-1
V gene: TRBV7-3
clone size: -

CDR3 protein: ASSGPGTGVFGYT
J gene: TRBJ1-2
V gene: TRBV6-5
clone size: -

CDR3 protein: ASARDNEKLF
J gene: TRBJ1-4
V gene: TRBV11-2
clone size: -

CDR3 protein: ASLRRGVRAGHEQY
J gene: TRBJ2-7
V gene: TRBV28
clone size: -

CDR3 protein: ASSPLTSGRERYNEQF
J gene: TRBJ2-1
V gene: TRBV7-6
clone size: -